This is a list of T cell receptor beta chains from one sample in a study of patients and donors after allogeneic stem cell transplantation. TCRdb re-derived calls from the RT-PCR reads in MiXCR, one entry per CDR3 protein. Of 920,000 or so distinct CDR3 sequences in the sample, more than 15% were seen once. Sequencing was carried out using blood, either unsorted or a sorted T cell fraction (not recorded which). The receptor source for this set is a human donor who was either an allogeneic HSCT recipient or a stem cell or donor lymphocyte infusion donor (not recorded which). It is not recorded whose cells these are; they may come from a transplant donor. CDR3s include the opening cysteine and the closing phenylalanine or tryptophan. Each record gives: CDR3 length, clone size, D gene, J gene, V gene, CDR3 DNA, CDR3 protein. The D gene is left open where the match is weak. Size is omitted from some rows. Given values are once, few, many or a class for expanded clones.

11 | few | TRBD1 | TRBJ2-1 | TRBV10-3 | TGTGCCAGCGAACAGGGGAATGAGCAGTTCTTC | CASEQGNEQFF
14 | . | . | TRBJ1-6 | TRBV7-9 | TGTGCCAGCAGCATCCAGGGAGAGGGTAGGACCCTCCACTTT | CASSIQGEGRTLHF
15 | . | TRBD2 | TRBJ2-5 | TRBV2 | TGTGCCAGCAGATTAGCGGGAGTGGGGCAAGAGACCCAGTACTTC | CASRLAGVGQETQYF
18 | . | . | TRBJ1-1 | TRBV20-1 | TGCAGTGCTAGAGATTTACGTAGCGCTTTCGCGGGCGGTACTGAAGCTTTCTTT | CSARDLRSAFAGGTEAFF
13 | . | TRBD2 | TRBJ2-2 | TRBV7-2 | TGTGCCAGCAAGCGGGGTGGGACCGGGGAGCTGTTTTTT | CASKRGGTGELFF
14 | . | TRBD1 | TRBJ2-5 | TRBV20-1 | TGCAGTGCTAGATCGGGACAGGGGGGAGAGACCCAGTACTTC | CSARSGQGGETQYF
17 | . | . | TRBJ2-4 | TRBV30 | TGTGCCTGGAGTTCATTTCGACCCGGCAGGGGCAAAAACATTCAGTACTTC | CAWSSFRPGRGKNIQYF
16 | . | . | TRBJ1-2 | TRBV29-1 | TGCAGCGGCCATCTTCATGTGAATGTGATCGGCTTTGGCTACACCTTC | CSGHLHVNVIGFGYTF
15 | many | . | TRBJ2-5 | TRBV12-3/TRBV12-4 | TGTGCCAGCAGCCGTCTTGAGCCGGGTACAGAGACCCAGTACTTC | CASSRLEPGTETQYF
15 | few | TRBD1 | TRBJ1-2 | TRBV4-3 | TGCGCCAGCAGCCCCCAGATCGACAGGGGGCTAGGCTACACCTTC | CASSPQIDRGLGYTF
17 | few | . | TRBJ1-5 | TRBV21-1 | TGTGCCAGCAGCAAAGGAACCGGGACAGGGGGGGATCAGCCCCAGCATTTT | CASSKGTGTGGDQPQHF
14 | . | TRBD1 | TRBJ1-2 | TRBV20-1 | TGCAGTGCTAGACCCGGACAGGGGAACTATGGCTACACCTTC | CSARPGQGNYGYTF
15 | . | . | TRBJ1-6 | TRBV5-6 | TGTGCCAGCAGCTTTGAGGGACGAGAGAATTCACCCCTCCACTTT | CASSFEGRENSPLHF
13 | . | . | TRBJ1-1 | TRBV7-9 | TGTGCCAGCAGCGTGTTGTTAGGCACTGAAGCTTTCTTT | CASSVLLGTEAFF
15 | few | . | TRBJ1-1 | TRBV7-2 | TGTGCCAGCAGCTTAGGAGGCAGACTGAACACTGAAGCTTTCTTT | CASSLGGRLNTEAFF
15 | few | TRBD1 | TRBJ1-5 | TRBV4-3 | TGCGCCAGCAGCCAATCAGGACAGGGGGATCAGCCCCAGCATTTT | CASSQSGQGDQPQHF
14 | few | . | TRBJ1-1 | TRBV6-1 | TGTGCCAGCACCCGGGCGGGGATGAACACTGAAGCTTTCTTT | CASTRAGMNTEAFF
16 | many | . | TRBJ1-2 | TRBV4-2 | TGTGCCAGCAGCCGAGGGGAGCAGGACCCCTACTATGGCTACACCTTC | CASSRGEQDPYYGYTF
14 | few | . | TRBJ1-6 | TRBV12-3/TRBV12-4 | TGTGCCAGCACCCCGGACCTTGTTAATTCACCCCTCCACTTT | CASTPDLVNSPLHF
15 | few | . | TRBJ2-2 | TRBV18 | TGTGCCAGCTCATCAAGCGTACAGAACACCGGGGAGCTGTTTTTT | CASSSSVQNTGELFF
17 | . | TRBD2 | TRBJ2-5 | TRBV11-3 | TGTGCCAGCAGCCTATCCCTGTTAGCGGGAGAGGAAGAGACCCAGTACTTC | CASSLSLLAGEEETQYF
15 | . | TRBD2 | TRBJ2-3 | TRBV7-2 | TGTGCCAGCGGGTTGGGCGGGAGGCCAACAGATACGCAGTATTTT | CASGLGGRPTDTQYF
15 | few | . | TRBJ2-5 | TRBV2 | TGTGCCAGCAGTGGTCGAGTGGGGGAACAAGAGACCCAGTACTTC | CASSGRVGEQETQYF